Only a few counts were recorded for the clone carrying this T cell receptor beta chain. The antigen remains undetermined. The sample comes from a study of CD8 T cells in ankylosing spondylitis. Broader study findings: Past studies reported some motif variants in reactive arthritis synovial fluid and blood. Seemingly characteristic of ankylosing spondylitis blood was a TCR beta motif consisting of about 8 highly homologous variants. Significant enrichment of disease-linked clones was reportedly seen in matched ankylosing spondylitis synovial fluid.

Making the TCR beta libraries involved quantitative 5'-RACE with molecular barcodes. TCRdb re-called the 5' RACE reads through MiXCR, storing one row per CDR3 protein. The table includes some 130,000 distinct CDR3 sequences, around 13% detected once. CDR1 is MNHNS and CDR2 is SASEGT in the germline V gene. V lost 6 bases to trimming and J lost 4 bases, with 12 bases between them. CDR3 size: 13 residues. The chain combines TRBV6-1 with TRBJ1-2, with D uncertain. Input material: blood, either unsorted or a sorted T cell fraction (not recorded which). This receptor was identified in a female donor with ankylosing spondylitis or in good health (not recorded which). DNA for the CDR3: TGTGCCAGCAGCGCGGCGGGGTTCTATGGCTACACCTTC. This translates into CASSAAGFYGYTF.